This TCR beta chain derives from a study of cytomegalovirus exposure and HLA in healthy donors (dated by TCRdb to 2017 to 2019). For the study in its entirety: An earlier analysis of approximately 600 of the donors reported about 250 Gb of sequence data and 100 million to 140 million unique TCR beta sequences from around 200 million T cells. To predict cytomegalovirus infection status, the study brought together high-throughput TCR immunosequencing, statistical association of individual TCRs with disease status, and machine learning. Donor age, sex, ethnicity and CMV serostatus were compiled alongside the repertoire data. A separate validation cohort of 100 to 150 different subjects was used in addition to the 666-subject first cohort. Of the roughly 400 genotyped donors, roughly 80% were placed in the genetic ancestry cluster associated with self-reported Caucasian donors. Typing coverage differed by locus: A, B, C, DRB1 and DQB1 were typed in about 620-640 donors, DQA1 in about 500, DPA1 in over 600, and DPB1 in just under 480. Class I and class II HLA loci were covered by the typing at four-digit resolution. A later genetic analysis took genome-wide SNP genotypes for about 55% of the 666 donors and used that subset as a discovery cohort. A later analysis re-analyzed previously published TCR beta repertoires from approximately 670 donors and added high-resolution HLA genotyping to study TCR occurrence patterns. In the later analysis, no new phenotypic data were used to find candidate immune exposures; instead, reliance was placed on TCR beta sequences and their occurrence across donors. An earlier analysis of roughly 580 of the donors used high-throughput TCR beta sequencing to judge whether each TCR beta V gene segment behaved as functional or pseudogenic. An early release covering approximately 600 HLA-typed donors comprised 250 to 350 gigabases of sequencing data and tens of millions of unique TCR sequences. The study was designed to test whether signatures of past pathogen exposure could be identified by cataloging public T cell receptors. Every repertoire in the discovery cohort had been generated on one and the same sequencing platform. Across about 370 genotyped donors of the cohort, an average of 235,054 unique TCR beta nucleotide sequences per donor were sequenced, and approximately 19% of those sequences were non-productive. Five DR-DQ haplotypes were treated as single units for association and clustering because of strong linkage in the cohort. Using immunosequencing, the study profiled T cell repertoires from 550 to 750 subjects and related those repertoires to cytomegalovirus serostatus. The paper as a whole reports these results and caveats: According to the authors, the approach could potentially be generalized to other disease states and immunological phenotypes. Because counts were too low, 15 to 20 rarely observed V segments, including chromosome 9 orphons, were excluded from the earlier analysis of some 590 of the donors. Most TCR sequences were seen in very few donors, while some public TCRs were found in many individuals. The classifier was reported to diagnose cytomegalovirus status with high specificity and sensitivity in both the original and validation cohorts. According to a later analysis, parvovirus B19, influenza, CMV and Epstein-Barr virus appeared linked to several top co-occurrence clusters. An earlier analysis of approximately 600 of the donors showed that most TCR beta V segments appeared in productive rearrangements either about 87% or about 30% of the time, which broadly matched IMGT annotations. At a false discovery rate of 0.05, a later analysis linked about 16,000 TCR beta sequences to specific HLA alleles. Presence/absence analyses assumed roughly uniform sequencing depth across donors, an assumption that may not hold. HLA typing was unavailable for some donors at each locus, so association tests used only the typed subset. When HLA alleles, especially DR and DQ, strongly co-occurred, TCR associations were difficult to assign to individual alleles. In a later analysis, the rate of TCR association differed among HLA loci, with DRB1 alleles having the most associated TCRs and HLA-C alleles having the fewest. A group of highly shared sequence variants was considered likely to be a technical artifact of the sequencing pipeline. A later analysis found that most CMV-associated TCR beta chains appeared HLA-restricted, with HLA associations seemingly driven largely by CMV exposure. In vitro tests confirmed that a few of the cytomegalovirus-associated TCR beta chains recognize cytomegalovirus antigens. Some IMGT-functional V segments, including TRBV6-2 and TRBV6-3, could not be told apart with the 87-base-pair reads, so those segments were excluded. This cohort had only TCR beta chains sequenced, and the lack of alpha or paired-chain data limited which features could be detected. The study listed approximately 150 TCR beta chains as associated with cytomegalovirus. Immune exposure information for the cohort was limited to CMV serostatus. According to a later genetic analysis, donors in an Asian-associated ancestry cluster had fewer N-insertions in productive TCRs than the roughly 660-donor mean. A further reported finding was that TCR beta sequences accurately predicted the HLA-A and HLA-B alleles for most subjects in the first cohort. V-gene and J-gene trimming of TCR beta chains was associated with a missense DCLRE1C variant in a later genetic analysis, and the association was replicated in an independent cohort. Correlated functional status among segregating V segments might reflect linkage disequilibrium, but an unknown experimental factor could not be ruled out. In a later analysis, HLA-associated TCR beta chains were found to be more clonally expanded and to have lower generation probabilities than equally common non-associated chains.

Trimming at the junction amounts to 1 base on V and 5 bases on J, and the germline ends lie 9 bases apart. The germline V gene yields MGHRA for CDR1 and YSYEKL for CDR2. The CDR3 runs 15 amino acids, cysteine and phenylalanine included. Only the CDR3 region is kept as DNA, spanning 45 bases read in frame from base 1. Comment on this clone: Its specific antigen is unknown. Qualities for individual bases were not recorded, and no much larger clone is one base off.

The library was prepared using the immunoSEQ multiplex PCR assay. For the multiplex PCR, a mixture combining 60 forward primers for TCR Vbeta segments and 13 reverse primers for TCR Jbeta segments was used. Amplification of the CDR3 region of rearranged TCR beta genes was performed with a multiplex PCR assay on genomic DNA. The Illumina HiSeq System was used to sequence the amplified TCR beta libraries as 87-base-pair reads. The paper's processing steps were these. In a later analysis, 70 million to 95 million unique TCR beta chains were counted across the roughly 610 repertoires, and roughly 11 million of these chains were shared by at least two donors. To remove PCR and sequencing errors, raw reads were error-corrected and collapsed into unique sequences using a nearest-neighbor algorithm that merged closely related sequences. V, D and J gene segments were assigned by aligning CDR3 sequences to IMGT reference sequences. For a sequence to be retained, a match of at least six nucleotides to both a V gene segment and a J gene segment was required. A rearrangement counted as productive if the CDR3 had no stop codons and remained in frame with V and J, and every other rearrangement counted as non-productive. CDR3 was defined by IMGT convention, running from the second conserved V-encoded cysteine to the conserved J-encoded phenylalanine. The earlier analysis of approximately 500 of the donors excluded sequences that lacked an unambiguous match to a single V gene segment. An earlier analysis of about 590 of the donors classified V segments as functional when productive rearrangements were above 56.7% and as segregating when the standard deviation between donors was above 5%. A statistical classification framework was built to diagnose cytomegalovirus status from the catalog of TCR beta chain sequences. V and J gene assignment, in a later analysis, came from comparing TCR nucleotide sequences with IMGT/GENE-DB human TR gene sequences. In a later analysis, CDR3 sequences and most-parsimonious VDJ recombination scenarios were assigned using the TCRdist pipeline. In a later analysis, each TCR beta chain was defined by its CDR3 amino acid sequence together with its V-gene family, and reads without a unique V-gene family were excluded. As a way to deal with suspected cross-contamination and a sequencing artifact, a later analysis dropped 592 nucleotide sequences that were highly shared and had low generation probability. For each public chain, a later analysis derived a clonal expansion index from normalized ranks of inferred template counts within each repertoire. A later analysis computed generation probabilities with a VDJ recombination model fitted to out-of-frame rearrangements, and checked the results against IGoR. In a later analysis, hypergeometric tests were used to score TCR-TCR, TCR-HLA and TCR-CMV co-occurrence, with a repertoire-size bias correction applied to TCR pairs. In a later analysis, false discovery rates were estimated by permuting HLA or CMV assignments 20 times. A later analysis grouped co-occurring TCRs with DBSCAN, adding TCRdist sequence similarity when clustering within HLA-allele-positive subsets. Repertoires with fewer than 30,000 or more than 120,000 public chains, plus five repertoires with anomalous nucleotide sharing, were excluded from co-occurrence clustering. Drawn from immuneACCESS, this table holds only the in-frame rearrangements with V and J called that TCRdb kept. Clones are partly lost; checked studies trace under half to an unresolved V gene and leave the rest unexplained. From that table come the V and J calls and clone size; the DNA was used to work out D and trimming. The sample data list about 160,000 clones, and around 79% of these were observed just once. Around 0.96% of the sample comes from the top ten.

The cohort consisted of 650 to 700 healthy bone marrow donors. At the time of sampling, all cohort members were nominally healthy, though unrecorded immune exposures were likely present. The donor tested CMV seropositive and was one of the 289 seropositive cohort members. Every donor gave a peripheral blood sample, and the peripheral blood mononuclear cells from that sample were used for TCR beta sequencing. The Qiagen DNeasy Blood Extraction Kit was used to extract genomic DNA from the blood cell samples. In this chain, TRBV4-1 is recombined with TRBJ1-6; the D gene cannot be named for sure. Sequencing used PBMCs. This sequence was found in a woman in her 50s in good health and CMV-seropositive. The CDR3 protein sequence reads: CASSQAGNDNSPLHF. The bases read TGCGCCAGCAGCCAAGCCGGGAACGATAATTCACCCCTCCACTTT.